Given below is one TCR beta chain in context. The source of the sample is a study of cytomegalovirus exposure and HLA in healthy donors. On the study more broadly: Prior work identified some 120 million unique TCR beta sequences in around 170 million T cells.

A multiplex PCR was run with 60 Vbeta primers and 13 Jbeta primers. Sequenced by immunoSEQ multiplex PCR; TCRdb stores in-frame clones only, minus some. Here the sample spans 160,000 or so clones, less than 90% being singletons. V was shortened by 4 bases and J by 1 base, with 14 bases between the two germline ends. This CDR3 is 16 amino acids long. The germline CDR1 and CDR2 sequences are SNHLY and FYNNEI. J is TRBJ1-5 and V is TRBV2, with D possibly matching TRBD1 (5 bases). The receptor's source is a woman aged 18-29 years in good health and CMV-seronegative. Sequences were obtained from PBMCs. CDR3 sequence reads: CASSVQGLVSNQPQHF. CDR3 coding DNA: TGTGCCAGCAGTGTGCAGGGCCTCGTGAGCAATCAGCCCCAGCATTTT.